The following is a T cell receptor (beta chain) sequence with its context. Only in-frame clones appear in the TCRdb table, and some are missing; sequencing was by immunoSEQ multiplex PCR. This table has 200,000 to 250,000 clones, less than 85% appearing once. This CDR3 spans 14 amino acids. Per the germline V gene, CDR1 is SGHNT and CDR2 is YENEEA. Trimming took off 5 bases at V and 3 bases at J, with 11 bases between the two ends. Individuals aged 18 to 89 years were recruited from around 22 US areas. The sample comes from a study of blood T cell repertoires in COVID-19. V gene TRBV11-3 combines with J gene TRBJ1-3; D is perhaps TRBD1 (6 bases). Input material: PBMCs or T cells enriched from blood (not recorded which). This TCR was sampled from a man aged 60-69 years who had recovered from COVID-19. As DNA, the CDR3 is TGTGCCAGCAGCCCAAGGACAGATGGAAACACCATATATTTT. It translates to CASSPRTDGNTIYF.